These 8 T cell receptor beta chains originate from one sample sequenced in a study of shared clonotypes between healthy human individuals. Sequencing was performed with immunoSEQ multiplex PCR; in TCRdb, only in-frame clones are kept and a portion is missing. The data show a few million clones, almost 96% seen once. Sequenced input: naive CD4+ T cells sorted from blood. Subset: CD45RA+ positively selected. These receptor sequences come from a man in his late teens or twenties in good health.

In this sample, this clone turned up once. The CDR3: CAIGGQGWERTYGYTF. Here the CDR3 DNA reads TGTGCCATCGGAGGACAGGGGTGGGAGCGTACCTATGGCTACACCTTC. The genes are TRBV10-3 and TRBJ1-2; 9 nucleotides line up with TRBD1. With 8 bases clipped from V and 4 bases from J, the junction kept 14 bases outside the gene matches. There are 16 residues in the CDR3. Germline V CDR1 and CDR2: ENHRY, SYGVKD.

The chain recombines TRBV7-2 with TRBJ1-3; D ambiguous. The CDR3 has 14 residues. CDR1 SGHTA and CDR2 FQGNSA come from the germline V gene. V lost 5 bases and J 14 bases, leaving 22 bases between the germline ends. CDR3 nucleotides: TGTGCCAGCAGCCCCGGACCTGCAAGGGAGAAGTTATATTTT. Encoded protein: CASSPGPAREKLYF.

This chain joins TRBV7-3 and TRBJ2-3; D possibly corresponds to TRBD1 (6 bases). This CDR3 comprises 14 residues. Germline V CDR1 and CDR2: SGHTA, FQGTGA. The germline V and J ends were trimmed by 6 bases and 0 bases, with 10 bases remaining between them. The CDR3 is CASSYRASTDTQYF. The CDR3 region has the DNA TGTGCCAGCAGTTACAGGGCTAGCACAGATACGCAGTATTTT.

Regarding this clone: Other DNA variants within this sample encode the same CDR3. The chain employs TRBV18 and TRBJ2-3, with 8 bases aligning to TRBD2. With 3 bases clipped from V and 0 bases from J, the junction kept 5 bases outside the gene matches. This CDR3 region has 16 residues. CDR1 and CDR2 (germline): KGHSH, LQKENI. In nucleotides, the CDR3 is TGTGCCAGCTCACCCTTAGCGGGGACTAGCACAGATACGCAGTATTTT. Amino acids: CASSPLAGTSTDTQYF.

This chain connects TRBV7-6 to TRBJ1-2; tentative D call: TRBD1 (6 bases). Per the germline V gene, CDR1 is SGHVS and CDR2 is FNYEAQ. Trimming removed 8 bases from V and 9 bases from J, with 22 bases in between. The CDR3 covers 14 residues. CDR3 coding DNA: TGTGCCAGCTCTAGGGGGGGAGGGGATCGTAGCTACACCTTC. Translating it yields CASSRGGGDRSYTF.

The V and J genes are TRBV4-2 and TRBJ2-1; 8 positions match TRBD2. The germline gives CDR1 LGHNA, CDR2 YNFKEQ. The CDR3 is 17 residues long. The V and J ends lost 0 bases and 2 bases, in that order; junction bases with no gene match: 6. CDR3 DNA: TGTGCCAGCAGCCAAGATCCCTCCGGGGGGGCCTACAATGAGCAGTTCTTC. Translation: CASSQDPSGGAYNEQFF.

V and J are TRBV27 and TRBJ2-1; tentative D call: TRBD2 (6 bases). In germline, CDR1 is MNHEY, CDR2 SMNVEV (reference sequence). V was clipped by 6 bases and J by 0 bases, with 18 bases between them. This CDR3 has 17 residues. The CDR3 nucleotides read TGTGCCAGCAGCCCAAATAGCGGAGGGAGCTCCTACAATGAGCAGTTCTTC. Translation: CASSPNSGGSSYNEQFF.

As concerns this clone: Other DNA sequences within the sample encode an identical CDR3. The chain combines TRBV9 with TRBJ2-5; 11 bases map to TRBD2. With 2 bases clipped from V and 5 bases from J, the junction kept 8 bases outside the gene matches. This CDR3 has 16 amino acids. The germline CDR1 and CDR2 sequences are SGDLS and YYNGEE. CDR3 protein: CASSVGTSGLGETQYF. In DNA form, the CDR3 reads TGTGCCAGCAGCGTGGGGACTAGCGGCCTGGGGGAGACCCAGTACTTC.